Below are 11 T cell receptor beta chains sequenced from a single sample in a study of cytomegalovirus exposure and HLA in healthy donors. The PCR was carried out with 60 Vbeta primers and 13 Jbeta primers. The method was immunoSEQ multiplex PCR; TCRdb's version includes in-frame clones alone and lacks a portion of them. The sample shows some 120,000 clones, roughly 77% of them seen only once. Sequences were obtained from PBMCs. The origin of the receptors is a man between 40 and 49 years old in good health and CMV-seronegative.

The chain joins TRBV4-1 to TRBJ1-4; D possibly corresponds to TRBD1 (5 bases). V lost 4 bases, J lost 8 bases, and 14 bases lay in between. The length of the CDR3 is 14 residues. Germline lookup yields CDR1 MGHRA and CDR2 YSYEKL. In DNA, the CDR3 is TGCGCCAGCAGCCCCGGCAGGGATTGGGAAAAACTGTTTTTT. Its protein product is CASSPGRDWEKLFF.

This sequence joins TRBV10-3 and TRBJ2-7; tentative D call: TRBD1 (6 bases). V was pared by 6 bases and J by 2 bases, with 8 bases between. Germline V gene sequence: CDR1 ENHRY, CDR2 SYGVKD. The CDR3 has 12 amino acids. The CDR3 DNA follows: TGTGCCATCAGGGACAGAACCTACGAGCAGTACTTC. Residues: CAIRDRTYEQYF.

This clone appeared a few times. The chain is built from TRBV19 and TRBJ1-1; possibly TRBD1 for D (6 bases). The V gene lost 7 bases and the J gene lost 7 bases, with 22 bases spanning the gap. Germline V gene lookup returns CDR1 LNHDA and CDR2 SQIVND (reference sequence). The CDR3 loop spans 15 amino acids. The CDR3 sequence is CASTTVTGYYGEAFF. In nucleotides, the CDR3 is TGTGCCAGTACGACTGTTACAGGGTACTATGGTGAAGCTTTCTTT.

A single count supports this clone. CDR3 DNA sequence: TGTGCCACCAGCAGAGATCAGGGGTTCATGGCAGATACGCAGTATTTT. Amino acids: CATSRDQGFMADTQYF. This chain joins TRBV15 and TRBJ2-3; a possible D gene is TRBD1 (6 bases). The germline V gene encodes CDR1 LNHNV and CDR2 YYDKDF (reference sequence). The CDR3 is made up of 16 amino acids. V was clipped by 0 bases and J by 4 bases, with 14 bases between them.

The CDR3, as DNA: TGTGCCAGCAGTAGACATTCCCCATCCTACGAGCAGTACTTC. Translated, it gives CASSRHSPSYEQYF. The rearrangement joins TRBV28 to TRBJ2-7; no clear D gene. The CDR3 contains 14 residues. Per germline, CDR1 MDHEN and CDR2 SYDVKM. The V end lost 5 bases, the J end lost 1 base, and 12 bases lay between the germline ends.

Only a few counts were recorded for this clone. This rearrangement joins TRBV28 to TRBJ2-3; 7 nucleotides line up with TRBD2. The germline CDR1 and CDR2 sequences are MDHEN and SYDVKM. With V trimmed by 5 bases and J by 8 bases, 4 bases remained unmatched. CDR3 size: 12 residues. The CDR3 DNA sequence: TGTGCCAGCAGTCTTAGCGGGTCTACGCAGTATTTT. It codes for CASSLSGSTQYF.

The V call is TRBV7-2, the J call TRBJ2-1; D is unresolved. CDR1 is SGHTA, CDR2 FQGNSA, per germline. With 3 bases removed from V and 1 base from J, the gap between germline ends came to 10 bases. The CDR3 is made up of 15 amino acids. CDR3 nucleotides: TGTGCCAGCAGCTTTGCAGCGTCTTCCTACAATGAGCAGTTCTTC. It translates to CASSFAASSYNEQFF.

CDR3 nucleotide sequence: TGTGCCAGCAGCCAACAGGGGGGAGGCTACGAGCAGTACTTC. Its protein is CASSQQGGGYEQYF. This chain uses TRBV6-5 with TRBJ2-5; 8 bases fit TRBD1. The assigned J gene may be wrong: the sequence end matches TRBJ2-7 better. The CDR3 loop spans 14 amino acids. Germline V CDR1 and CDR2: MNHEY, SVGAGI.

This clone was observed once. The V gene is TRBV2, the J gene TRBJ1-1; tentatively, D is TRBD1 (6 bases). CDR3 length: 15 amino acids. Between the trimmed V and J ends, which lost 6 bases and 12 bases, there was a span of 26 bases. The germline V gene has CDR1 SNHLY and CDR2 FYNNEI. CDR3 loop: CASRRNLGGALNTFF. DNA for the CDR3: TGTGCCAGCAGGAGAAATCTTGGGGGGGCCTTGAATACTTTCTTT.

The V gene is TRBV7-9, the J gene TRBJ2-5; D is undetermined. V gave up 4 bases and J gave up 5 bases, with 8 bases separating them. Per germline, CDR1 SEHNR and CDR2 FQNEAQ (reference sequence). The CDR3 length is 12 residues. The CDR3 region has the DNA TGTGCCAGCAGCTCAGTGGGCGAGACCCAGTACTTC. The encoded protein is CASSSVGETQYF.

The gene calls are TRBV6-5 and TRBJ2-5; 7 nucleotides match TRBD2. With V trimmed by 0 bases and J by 6 bases, 7 bases remained unmatched. In germline, CDR1 is MNHEY, CDR2 SVGAGI. The CDR3 runs to 15 residues. CDR3 residues: CASSYSPGGVQTQYF. CDR3 nucleotides: TGTGCCAGCAGTTACTCGCCGGGGGGTGTGCAGACCCAGTACTTC.